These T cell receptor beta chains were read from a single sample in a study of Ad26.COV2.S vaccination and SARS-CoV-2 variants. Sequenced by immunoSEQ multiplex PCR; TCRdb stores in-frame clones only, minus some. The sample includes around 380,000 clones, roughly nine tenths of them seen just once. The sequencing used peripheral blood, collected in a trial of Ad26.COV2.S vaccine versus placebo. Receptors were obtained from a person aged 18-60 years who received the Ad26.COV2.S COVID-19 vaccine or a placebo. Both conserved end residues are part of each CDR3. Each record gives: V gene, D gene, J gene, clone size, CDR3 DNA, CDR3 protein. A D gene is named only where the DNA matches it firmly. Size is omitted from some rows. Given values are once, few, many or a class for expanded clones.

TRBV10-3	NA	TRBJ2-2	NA	TGTGCCATCAGTGAGTCGGGGACCGGGGAGCTGTTTTTT	CAISESGTGELFF
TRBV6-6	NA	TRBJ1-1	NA	TGTGCCAGCAGTCCCGGACAGTTCTACTTGAACACTGAAGCTTTCTTT	CASSPGQFYLNTEAFF
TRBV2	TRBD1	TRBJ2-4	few	TGTGCCAGCAGTGCACGTCTTTCAGGGGGACCGGCCAAAAACATTCAGTACTTC	CASSARLSGGPAKNIQYF
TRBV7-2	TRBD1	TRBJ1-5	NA	TGTGCCAGCAGCTTAGAGGAGGGGGCACAGCCCCAGCATTTT	CASSLEEGAQPQHF
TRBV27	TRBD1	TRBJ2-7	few	TGTGCCAGCAGTTTAAACAGGGGCCCATACGAGCAGTACTTC	CASSLNRGPYEQYF
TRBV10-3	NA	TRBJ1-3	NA	TGTGCCATCAGTGTAGGTACAGCTGGAAACACCATATATTTT	CAISVGTAGNTIYF
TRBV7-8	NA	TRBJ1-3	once	TGTGCCAGCAGCTTAGACGCCCTGGGGTCTGGAAACACCATATATTTT	CASSLDALGSGNTIYF
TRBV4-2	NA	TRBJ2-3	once	TGTGCCAGCAGCCGTTCGGATACGCAGTATTTT	CASSRSDTQYF
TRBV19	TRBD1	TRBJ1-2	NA	TGTGCCAGTAGTTTCCTGGGACAGCCGACTGACTATGGCTACACCTTC	CASSFLGQPTDYGYTF
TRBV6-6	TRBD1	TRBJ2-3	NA	TGTGCCAGCAGGCTAGCAGGGGGCTCGACAGATACGCAGTATTTT	CASRLAGGSTDTQYF
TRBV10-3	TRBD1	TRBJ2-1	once	TGTGCCAACCGGGACAGTGAGGGGAATGAGCAGTTCTTC	CANRDSEGNEQFF
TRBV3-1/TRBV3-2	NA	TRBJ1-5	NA	TGTGCCAGCAGCCAAGAGCCACAGAGCAATCAGCCCCAGCATTTT	CASSQEPQSNQPQHF
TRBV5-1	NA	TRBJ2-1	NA	TGCGCCAGCAGCCTAGGGACCAATTACAATGAGCAGTTCTTC	CASSLGTNYNEQFF
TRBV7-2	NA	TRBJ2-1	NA	TGTGCCAGCAGCTTAGTTTTCGCGAGCGGTGAGCAGTTCTTC	CASSLVFASGEQFF
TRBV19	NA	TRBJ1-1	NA	TGTGCCGCAACCGATCGGGGGGATAACACTGAAGCTTTCTTT	CAATDRGDNTEAFF
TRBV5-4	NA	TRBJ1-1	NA	TGTGCCAGCAGCTTGGACAGACCCGGTTCAATCTACACTGAAGCTTTCTTT	CASSLDRPGSIYTEAFF
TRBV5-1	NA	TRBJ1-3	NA	TGCGCCAGCAGCTTGGTCCCCATGTTGGGGCAAGCTGGAAACACCATATATTTT	CASSLVPMLGQAGNTIYF
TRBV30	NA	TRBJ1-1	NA	TGTGCCTGGAGTACCTCAACTGAAGCTTTCTTT	CAWSTSTEAFF
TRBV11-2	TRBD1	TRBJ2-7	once	TGTGCCAGCAGCTTGTCGCAGGGGGCCTACGAGCAGTACTTC	CASSLSQGAYEQYF
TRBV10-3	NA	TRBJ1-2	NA	TGTGCCATCAGTGAGTCTTTTACAGCTAACTATGGCTACACCTTC	CAISESFTANYGYTF
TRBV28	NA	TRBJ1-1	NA	TGTGCCAGCAGTTCAGGGTTGAACACTGAAGCTTTCTTT	CASSSGLNTEAFF
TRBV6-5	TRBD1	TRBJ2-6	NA	TGTGCCGGGGACAGGGGGAGCTCTGGGGCCAACGTCCTGACTTTC	CAGDRGSSGANVLTF
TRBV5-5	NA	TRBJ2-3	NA	TGTGCCAGCAGCTTGAAGCTAGTGTTCGATACGCAGTATTTT	CASSLKLVFDTQYF
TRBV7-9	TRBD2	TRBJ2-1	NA	TGTGCCAGCAGAGGACTAGCGGGGGCAAACAATGAGCAGTTCTTC	CASRGLAGANNEQFF
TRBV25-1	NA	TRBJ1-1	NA	TGTGCCAGCAGTTCTCACGGGGGAATGAACACTGAAGCTTTCTTT	CASSSHGGMNTEAFF
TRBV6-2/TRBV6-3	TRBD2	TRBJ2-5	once	TGTGCCAGCAGTTACGCTACTAGCGGGGGCCAAGAGACCCAGTACTTC	CASSYATSGGQETQYF
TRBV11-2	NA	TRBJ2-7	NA	TGTGCCAGCAGCCCCAGCGGGCATGTAATAGGCGATCAGTACTTC	CASSPSGHVIGDQYF
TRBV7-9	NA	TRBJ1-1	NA	TGTGCCAGCAGCTTAGAGGCCGCGGGGACTGAAGCTTTCTTT	CASSLEAAGTEAFF
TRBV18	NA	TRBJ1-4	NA	TGTGCCAGCTCACCACCGGGAACCTATGAAAAACTGTTTTTT	CASSPPGTYEKLFF
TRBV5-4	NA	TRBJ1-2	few	TGTGCCAGCAGAACGTCGGGGGCGGGCAGTGGCTACACCTTC	CASRTSGAGSGYTF
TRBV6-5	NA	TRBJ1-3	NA	TGTGCCAGCAGTTACGGGGGCTCTGGAAACACCATATATTTT	CASSYGGSGNTIYF
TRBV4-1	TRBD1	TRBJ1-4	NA	TGCGCCAGCAGCCAAAGACAGGGAGTTGGTGAAAAACTGTTTTTT	CASSQRQGVGEKLFF
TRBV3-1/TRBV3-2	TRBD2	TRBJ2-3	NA	TGTGCCAGCAGCCCCTTGGACTTTCTAGCGGGCAGGCCAGATACGCAGTATTTT	CASSPLDFLAGRPDTQYF
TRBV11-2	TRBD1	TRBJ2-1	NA	TGTGCCAGCAGCTCCACAACCACAGGGGATGAGCAGTTCTTC	CASSSTTTGDEQFF
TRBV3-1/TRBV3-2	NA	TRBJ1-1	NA	TGTGCCAGCAGCCCCATAGTAGACACTGAAGCTTTCTTT	CASSPIVDTEAFF
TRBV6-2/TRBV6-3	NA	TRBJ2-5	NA	TGTGCCAGCAGTTTTAATTCAGGAAAAGAGACCCAGTACTTC	CASSFNSGKETQYF
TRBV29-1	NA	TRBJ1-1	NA	TGCAGCGTTGGAGGTTTGGGGTCGAACACTGAAGCTTTCTTT	CSVGGLGSNTEAFF
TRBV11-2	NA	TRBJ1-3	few	TGTGCCAGCAGCACCCGGACAGCAGGAAACACCATATATTTT	CASSTRTAGNTIYF
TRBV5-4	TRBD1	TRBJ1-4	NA	TGTGCCAGCAGCTTGGTCGGGACAGGGGATGAAAAACTGTTTTTT	CASSLVGTGDEKLFF
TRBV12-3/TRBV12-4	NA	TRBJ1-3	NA	TGTGCCAGCAGTTTAAGAAACACCATATATTTT	CASSLRNTIYF
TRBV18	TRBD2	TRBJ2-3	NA	TGTGCCAGCTCGGGACTAATGACCCCAGATACGCAGTATTTT	CASSGLMTPDTQYF
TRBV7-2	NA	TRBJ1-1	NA	TGTGCCAGCAGCTACCCCGGGGGTACTGAAGCTTTCTTT	CASSYPGGTEAFF